The 21 T cell receptor beta chains reported below all come from one sample, sequenced in a study of siplizumab effects on memory and regulatory T cells. This table comes from immunoSEQ multiplex PCR, and its TCRdb copy is limited to in-frame clones, with some not included. Seen here are some 100,000 clones, under 95% observed once, and the top ten hold 5.5% to 7.5%. The sequencing sample was made of CD8+ T cells sorted from blood. These receptors were collected from a human donor in good health.

V and J are TRBV7-2 and TRBJ2-3; D ambiguous. Trimming took off 1 base at V and 1 base at J, with 18 bases between the two ends. Germline CDR1 SGHTA, CDR2 FQGNSA. The CDR3 runs 18 residues. The CDR3 loop is CASSLEAAWVMGTDTQYF. The DNA of the CDR3 is TGTGCCAGCAGCTTAGAGGCAGCCTGGGTAATGGGCACAGATACGCAGTATTTT.

The V call is TRBV9, the J call TRBJ2-3, with 9 bases identical to TRBD2. V lost 6 bases, J lost 0 bases, and 2 bases stayed unmatched. CDR3 length: 14 amino acids. Germline lookup yields CDR1 SGDLS and CDR2 YYNGEE. The CDR3 here is CASNLAGSTDTQYF. The CDR3 nucleotides read TGTGCCAGCAACCTAGCGGGAAGCACAGATACGCAGTATTTT.

V usage is TRBV13 and J usage is TRBJ2-1; TRBD2 agrees at 12 bases. The V and J ends lost 5 bases and 9 bases, in that order; junction bases with no gene match: 8. CDR1 PRHDT and CDR2 FYEKMQ come from the germline V gene (reference sequence). The CDR3 sequence is 15 residues long. CDR3 loop: CASSSPSGRAAEQFF. The CDR3 coding sequence is TGTGCCAGCAGCAGTCCTAGCGGGAGGGCCGCTGAGCAGTTCTTC.

This clone was recorded only once. This chain joins TRBV27 and TRBJ2-7; 11 nucleotides line up with TRBD2. Germline loops: CDR1 MNHEY, CDR2 SMNVEV (reference sequence). The CDR3 sequence is 16 residues long. The junction had 10 bases not matched to a gene; V was cut back by 3 bases and J by 6 bases. This CDR3 reads CASSFTGLAGGSEQYF. CDR3 sequence (DNA): TGTGCCAGCAGTTTTACCGGGCTAGCGGGAGGCTCCGAGCAGTACTTC.

The rearrangement uses TRBV5-1 and TRBJ2-7; either TRBD1 or TRBD2 may fit D (6 bases each). The CDR3 spans 14 residues. Germline CDR1 SGHRS, CDR2 YFSETQ. V was clipped by 1 base and J by 4 bases, with 12 bases between them. The chain's CDR3 is CASSLLEGGYEQYF. Written as DNA, the CDR3 is TGCGCCAGCAGCTTGTTGGAAGGGGGGTACGAGCAGTACTTC.

The rearrangement links TRBV5-6 to TRBJ2-1; D may be TRBD2 (6 bases). V lost 3 bases and J lost 9, with 19 bases in between. There are 15 residues in the CDR3. Per germline, CDR1 SGHDT and CDR2 YYEEEE. The CDR3, as DNA: TGTGCCAGCAGCTCCGGGAGTCAAGGCCCTGGTGAGCAGTTCTTC. Translating it yields CASSSGSQGPGEQFF.

CDR3 nucleotides: TGTGCCAGTAGTAGGCCCGGGACAGGAAGTTTCAATCAGCCCCAGCATTTT. It yields the protein CASSRPGTGSFNQPQHF. The rearrangement links TRBV19 to TRBJ1-5; 8 bases align to TRBD1. The CDR3 consists of 17 residues. Germline-derived CDR1 and CDR2 are LNHDA and SQIVND (reference sequence). The ends lost 4 bases at V and 3 bases at J; junction bases unmatched: 11.

V usage is TRBV5-6 and J usage is TRBJ1-5, with D unclear. In germline, CDR1 is SGHDT, CDR2 YYEEEE. Between the trimmed V and J ends, which lost 3 bases and 3 bases, there was a span of 16 bases. CDR3 length: 16 amino acids. The CDR3 DNA reads as TGTGCCAGCAGCTCATACCCCGGCACACCCAATCAGCCCCAGCATTTT. It specifies CASSSYPGTPNQPQHF. The variable domain in full, with the rest retrieved from reference TRBV5-6 and TRBJ1-5, is DAGVTQSPTHLIKTRGQQVTLRCSPKSGHDTVSWYQQALGQGPQFIFQYYEEEERQRGNFPDRFSGHQFPNYSSELNVNALLLGDSALYLCASSSYPGTPNQPQHFGDGTRLSIL.

V is TRBV4-1 and J is TRBJ1-1; D is unclear. The CDR3 contains 15 residues. Germline V gene lookup returns CDR1 MGHRA and CDR2 YSYEKL. The germline V and J ends were trimmed by 0 bases and 3 bases, with 11 bases remaining between them. The CDR3 sequence: CASSQDPFGDTEAFF. DNA for the CDR3: TGCGCCAGCAGCCAAGACCCTTTCGGAGACACTGAAGCTTTCTTT.

This chain connects TRBV10-3 to TRBJ1-1; TRBD1 might be the D (6 bases). The V end lost 9 bases, the J end lost 8 bases, and 13 bases lay between the germline ends. The CDR3 loop spans 11 amino acids. The germline V gene has CDR1 ENHRY and CDR2 SYGVKD. DNA for the CDR3: TGTGCCATGGGGACGACAGGAGAAGCTTTCTTT. It translates to CAMGTTGEAFF.

This sequence joins TRBV30 and TRBJ1-1; D is unclear. Germline-derived CDR1 and CDR2 are GTSNPN and SVGIG (reference sequence). V dropped 4 bases and J dropped 7 bases, with 7 bases sitting between them. This CDR3 spans 10 amino acids. The CDR3 DNA reads TGTGCCTGGAAAGCTAATGAAGCTTTCTTT. The encoded protein is CAWKANEAFF.

This clone has only one observation. The chain uses TRBV28 and TRBJ1-2; possibly TRBD1 for D (5 bases). Germline V gene lookup returns CDR1 MDHEN and CDR2 SYDVKM. Trimming cost V 2 bases and J 5 bases, with 18 bases left between them. This CDR3 spans 16 amino acids. The CDR3: CASSLRYTRGFYGYTF. CDR3 DNA: TGTGCCAGCAGTTTAAGATATACTCGGGGGTTTTATGGCTACACCTTC.

The chain employs TRBV5-4 and TRBJ1-1, with a possible D match to TRBD1 (6 bases). The CDR3 runs 15 residues. V dropped 4 bases and J dropped 1 base, with 14 bases sitting between them. Germline CDR1 reads SGHNT; CDR2 reads YYREEE (reference sequence). The CDR3 nucleotides are TGTGCCAGCAGCACTTTACAGGGATCGAACACTGAAGCTTTCTTT. Its translation is CASSTLQGSNTEAFF.

J is TRBJ2-7 and V is TRBV2, with TRBD2 matching over 9 bases. The V gene's germline CDR1 is SNHLY and CDR2 FYNNEI. J lost 2 bases, V lost 4 bases, and 6 bases had no gene match. The CDR3 covers 15 residues. CDR3 residues: CASSAAGGEAYEQYF. CDR3 in DNA: TGTGCCAGCAGTGCGGCGGGGGGGGAGGCCTACGAGCAGTACTTC. Full variable domain (remainder filled in from reference TRBV2 and TRBJ2-7): EPEVTQTPSHQVTQMGQEVILRCVPISNHLYFYWYRQILGQKVEFLVSFYNNEISEKSEIFDDQFSVERPDGSNFTLKIRSTKLEDSAMYFCASSAAGGEAYEQYFGPGTRLTVT.

The chain recombines TRBV6-1 with TRBJ2-3; D is possibly TRBD2 (6 bases). This CDR3 contains 16 residues. CDR1 is MNHNS and CDR2 is SASEGT in the germline V gene. V lost 1 base to trimming and J lost 5 bases, with 16 bases between them. CDR3 in DNA: TGTGCCAGCAGTGAAGGTCCTTGGGGCGGGAAAGATACGCAGTATTTT. Protein product: CASSEGPWGGKDTQYF.

The V and J genes are TRBV7-2 and TRBJ2-7; possible D gene TRBD2, 5 bases. Trimming cost V 1 base and J 2 bases, with 9 bases left between them. The germline V gene has CDR1 SGHTA and CDR2 FQGNSA. The length of the CDR3 is 14 residues. The CDR3 region is CASSLEDGAYEQYF. CDR3 nucleotides: TGTGCCAGCAGCTTAGAGGACGGGGCCTACGAGCAGTACTTC.

The V gene is TRBV19, the J gene TRBJ1-2; the D gene is possibly TRBD1 (6 bases). This CDR3 is built from 14 residues. Trimming took off 8 bases at V and 7 bases at J, with 20 bases between the two ends. The germline V gene has CDR1 LNHDA and CDR2 SQIVND (reference sequence). The CDR3, as DNA: TGTGCCAGTTCGTATATGGGGGCCCACCGTGGCTACACCTTC. The encoded protein is CASSYMGAHRGYTF. The full variable domain, its missing parts supplied by reference TRBV19 and TRBJ1-2, is DGGITQSPKYLFRKEGQNVTLSCEQNLNHDAMYWYRQDPGQGLRLIYYSQIVNDFQKGDIAEGYSVSREKKESFPLTVTSAQKNPTAFYLCASSYMGAHRGYTFGSGTRLTVV.

The J gene is TRBJ1-4, the V gene TRBV7-9, with D perhaps matching TRBD1 (5 bases). Germline loops: CDR1 SEHNR, CDR2 FQNEAQ (reference sequence). V was clipped by 7 bases and J by 8 bases, with 11 bases between them. This CDR3 region has 12 residues. The CDR3 loop reads CASTSGYEKLFF. CDR3 sequence (DNA): TGTGCCAGCACCTCAGGGTACGAAAAACTGTTTTTT.

The V gene is TRBV9, the J gene TRBJ1-4, with no clear D. The germline V and J ends were trimmed by 4 bases and 5 bases, with 12 bases remaining between them. Germline CDR1 reads SGDLS; CDR2 reads YYNGEE. The CDR3 totals 14 residues. The DNA of the CDR3 is TGTGCCAGCAGCCCTCACCCCGCCAATGAAAAACTGTTTTTT. Translated, it gives CASSPHPANEKLFF.

The chain employs TRBV19 and TRBJ1-1; D gene uncertain. The CDR3 has 13 amino acids. Germline V gene lookup returns CDR1 LNHDA and CDR2 SQIVND (reference sequence). V was shortened by 5 bases and J by 5 bases, with 12 bases between the two germline ends. This CDR3 is CASSSGMWTEAFF. CDR3 bases: TGTGCCAGTAGTTCAGGAATGTGGACTGAAGCTTTCTTT. Complete variable domain (other parts from reference TRBV19 and TRBJ1-1): DGGITQSPKYLFRKEGQNVTLSCEQNLNHDAMYWYRQDPGQGLRLIYYSQIVNDFQKGDIAEGYSVSREKKESFPLTVTSAQKNPTAFYLCASSSGMWTEAFFGQGTRLTVV.

The gene calls are TRBV18 and TRBJ1-4; D is unclear. Germline V gene sequence: CDR1 KGHSH, CDR2 LQKENI. The CDR3 has 17 amino acids. The germline V and J ends were trimmed by 3 bases and 0 bases, with 14 bases remaining between them. This chain's CDR3 is CASSPVTMGATNEKLFF. The CDR3, as DNA: TGTGCCAGCTCACCGGTGACAATGGGTGCAACTAATGAAAAACTGTTTTTT.